This T cell receptor (beta chain) was identified in a study of T cells in Graves' hyperthyroidism and ophthalmopathy. The study's findings and limits: Through a model of 13 V-J features, ophthalmopathy was separated from stable hyperthyroidism.

This clonotype was seen more than once but under ten times. Its antigen remains unknown. From RNA transcripts, TCR beta CDR3 regions were amplified. When the TCR CDR3 underwent first-round RT-PCR, the HTBI primer set was used. One entry per CDR3 protein results from TCRdb running MiXCR on the multiplex PCR reads. The repertoire holds a few hundred thousand distinct CDR3 sequences, with around 15% as singletons. Orbital computed tomography and thyroid ultrasound, together with serum TRAb and thyroxine and clinical symptoms, were used for diagnoses. The germline V gene encodes CDR1 SGHRS and CDR2 YFSETQ. This CDR3 region has 13 residues. Trimming removed 4 bases from V and 4 bases from J, with 12 bases in between.

Source material: blood. The clonotype comes from a woman aged 50 to 60 with Graves' hyperthyroidism that later progressed to Graves' ophthalmopathy. The chain links TRBV5-1 to TRBJ2-7, with D perhaps matching TRBD1 (6 bases). The CDR3 here is CASSRGRGYEQYF. The CDR3, as DNA: TGCGCCAGCAGCAGGGGCAGGGGTTACGAGCAGTACTTC.